This T cell receptor beta chain was found in a study of T cells in Graves' hyperthyroidism and ophthalmopathy. Amplification of TCR beta CDR3 regions used RNA as the template. The TCR CDR3 was amplified in a first-round RT-PCR using the HTBI primer set. From the multiplex PCR reads, TCRdb called clonotypes with MiXCR, one entry per CDR3 protein. Among about 340,000 distinct CDR3 sequences listed, approximately 22% were seen once. Germline values: CDR1 SEHNR, CDR2 FQNEAQ (reference sequence). Trimming removed 6 bases from V and 3 bases from J, with 11 bases in between. The CDR3 is 13 amino acids. Diagnostic assessment was based on clinical symptoms, serum thyroxine and TRAb, thyroid ultrasound and orbital computed tomography. With respect to this clonotype: One base away lies a much larger clone, so this may be a sequencing read error. Because it lacks the conserved phenylalanine or tryptophan at the end, this CDR3 is likely a read error.

The sequencing input was blood. The source is a woman aged 50 to 60 with Graves' hyperthyroidism. The genes are TRBV7-9 and TRBJ2-5, with D unclear. CDR3 in DNA: TGTGCCAGCAGATCTACAACGGAAGAGACCCAGTACCTC. Its protein is CASRSTTEETQYL.